This note documents a single T cell receptor (beta chain) sequence. Specified time point: sample taken at primary tumor resection. The study sequenced unsorted whole RNA from tumor, nontumor lung or frozen PBMC. In TCRdb, the 5' RACE reads were re-called with MiXCR into one record per CDR3 protein. The data hold 45,000 or so distinct CDR3 sequences, with approximately 12% observed a single time. This entry is derived from a study of spatial heterogeneity in lung cancer. This TCR was recovered from a female donor with early-stage non-small cell lung cancer. The specimen was PBMCs, collected at surgery.

The CDR3 sequence is CASSSDSEKLFF. The CDR3 bases are TGTGCCAGCAGCTCGGACTCTGAAAAACTGTTTTTT. This chain connects TRBV11-2 to TRBJ1-4; no firm D call. This CDR3 has 12 residues. Germline CDR1 is SGHAT and CDR2 is FQNNGV. V was trimmed by 4 bases and J by 7 bases, leaving 7 bases between them.